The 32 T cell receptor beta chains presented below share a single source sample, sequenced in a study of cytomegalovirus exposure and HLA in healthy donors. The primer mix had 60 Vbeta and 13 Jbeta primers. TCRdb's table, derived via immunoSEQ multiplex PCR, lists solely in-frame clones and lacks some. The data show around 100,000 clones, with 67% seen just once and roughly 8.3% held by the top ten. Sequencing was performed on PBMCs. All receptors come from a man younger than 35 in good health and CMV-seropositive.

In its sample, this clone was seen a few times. The CDR3 DNA reads as TGTGCCAGCAGTTACACGGAGGAGGTGTACGAGCAGTACTTC. It encodes CASSYTEEVYEQYF. The chain uses TRBV6-6 and TRBJ2-7, with a weak D call TRBD2 (5 bases). Trimming stripped 2 bases from V and 4 bases from J, with 12 bases between. The CDR3 runs 14 residues. The V gene's germline CDR1 is MNHNY and CDR2 SVGAGI (reference sequence).

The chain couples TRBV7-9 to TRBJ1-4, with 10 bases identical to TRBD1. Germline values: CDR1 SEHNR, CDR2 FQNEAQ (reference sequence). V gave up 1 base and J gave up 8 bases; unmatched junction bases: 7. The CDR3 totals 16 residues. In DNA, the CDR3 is TGTGCCAGCAGCTTAGGGGAGGACAGGGGGGAAGAAAAACTGTTTTTT. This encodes CASSLGEDRGEEKLFF.

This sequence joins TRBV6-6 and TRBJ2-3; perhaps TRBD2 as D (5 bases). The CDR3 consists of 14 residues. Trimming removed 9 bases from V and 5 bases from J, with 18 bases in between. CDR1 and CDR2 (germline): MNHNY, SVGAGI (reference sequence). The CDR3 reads CASRNNLREDTQYF. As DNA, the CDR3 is TGTGCCAGTCGTAATAACCTACGGGAAGATACGCAGTATTTT.

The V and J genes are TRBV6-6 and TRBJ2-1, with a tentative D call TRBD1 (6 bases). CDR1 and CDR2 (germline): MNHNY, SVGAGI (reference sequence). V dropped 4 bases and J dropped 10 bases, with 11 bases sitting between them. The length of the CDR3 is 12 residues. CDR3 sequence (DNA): TGTGCCAGCAGTTTCAGACAGGCCGAGCAGTTCTTC. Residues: CASSFRQAEQFF.

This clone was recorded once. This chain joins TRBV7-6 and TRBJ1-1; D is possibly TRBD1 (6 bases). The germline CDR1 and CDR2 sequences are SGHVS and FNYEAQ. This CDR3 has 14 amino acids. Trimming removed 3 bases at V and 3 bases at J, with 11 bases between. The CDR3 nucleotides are TGTGCCAGCAGCTTTCGAGGGGGAGACACTGAAGCTTTCTTT. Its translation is CASSFRGGDTEAFF.

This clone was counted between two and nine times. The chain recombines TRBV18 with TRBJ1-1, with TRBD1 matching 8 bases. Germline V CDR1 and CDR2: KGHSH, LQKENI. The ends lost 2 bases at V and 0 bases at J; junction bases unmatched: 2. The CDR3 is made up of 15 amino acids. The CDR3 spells CASSPRDRLNTEAFF. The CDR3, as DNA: TGTGCCAGCTCACCAAGGGACAGGCTGAACACTGAAGCTTTCTTT.

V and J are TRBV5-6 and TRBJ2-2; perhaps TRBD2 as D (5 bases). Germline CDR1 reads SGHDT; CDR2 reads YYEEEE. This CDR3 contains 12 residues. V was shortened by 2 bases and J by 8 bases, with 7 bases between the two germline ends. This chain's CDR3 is CASSLGGGELFF. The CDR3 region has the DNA TGTGCCAGCAGCTTAGGCGGGGGGGAGCTGTTTTTT.

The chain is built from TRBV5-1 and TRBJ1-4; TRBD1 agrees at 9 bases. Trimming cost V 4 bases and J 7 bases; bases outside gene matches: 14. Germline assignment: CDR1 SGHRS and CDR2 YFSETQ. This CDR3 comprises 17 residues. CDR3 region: CASSMGQGEDVGEKLFF. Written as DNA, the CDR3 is TGCGCCAGCAGCATGGGACAGGGAGAGGACGTAGGTGAAAAACTGTTTTTT.

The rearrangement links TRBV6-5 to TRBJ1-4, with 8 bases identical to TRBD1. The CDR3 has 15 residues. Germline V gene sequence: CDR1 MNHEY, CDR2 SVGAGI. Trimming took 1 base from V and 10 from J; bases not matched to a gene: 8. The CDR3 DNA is TGTGCCAGCAGTTACTTCCAGGGGGCTACGGGAAAACTGTTTTTT. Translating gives CASSYFQGATGKLFF.

CDR3 in DNA: TGTGCCAGCAGCGAGGTTAAGGGGGATGAGCAGTACTTC. Protein product: CASSEVKGDEQYF. The rearrangement joins TRBV6-4 to TRBJ2-7; D may be TRBD1 (6 bases). Germline-derived CDR1 and CDR2 are MRHNA and SNTAGT. Trimming removed 6 bases at V and 7 bases at J, with 16 bases between. The CDR3 runs to 13 residues.

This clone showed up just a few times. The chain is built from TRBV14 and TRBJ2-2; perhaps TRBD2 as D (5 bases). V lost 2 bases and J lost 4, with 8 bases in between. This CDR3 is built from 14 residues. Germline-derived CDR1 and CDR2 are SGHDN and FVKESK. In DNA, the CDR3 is TGTGCCAGCAGCCAACGCGGGTTCACCGGGGAGCTGTTTTTT. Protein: CASSQRGFTGELFF.

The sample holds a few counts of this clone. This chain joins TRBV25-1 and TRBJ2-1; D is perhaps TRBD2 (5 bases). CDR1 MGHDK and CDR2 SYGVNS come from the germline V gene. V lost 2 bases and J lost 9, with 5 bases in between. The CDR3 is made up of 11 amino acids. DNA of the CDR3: TGTGCCAGCAGTGAACTAGCTGAGCAGTTCTTC. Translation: CASSELAEQFF.

CDR3 bases: TGTGCCAGCAGTTTTCAGAGGTCGGGTCGCGTTGAGGCTTCACCCCTCCACTTT. Protein product: CASSFQRSGRVEASPLHF. This rearrangement joins TRBV28 to TRBJ1-6; D gene unclear. V was pared by 3 bases and J by 9 bases, with 24 bases between. CDR1 is MDHEN, CDR2 SYDVKM, per germline. There are 18 residues in the CDR3.

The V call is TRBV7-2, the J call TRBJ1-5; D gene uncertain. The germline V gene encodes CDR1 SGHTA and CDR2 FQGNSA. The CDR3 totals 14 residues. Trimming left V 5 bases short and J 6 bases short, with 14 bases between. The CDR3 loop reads CASSPRGVLQPQHF. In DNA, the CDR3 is TGTGCCAGCAGCCCCCGGGGAGTGCTTCAGCCCCAGCATTTT.

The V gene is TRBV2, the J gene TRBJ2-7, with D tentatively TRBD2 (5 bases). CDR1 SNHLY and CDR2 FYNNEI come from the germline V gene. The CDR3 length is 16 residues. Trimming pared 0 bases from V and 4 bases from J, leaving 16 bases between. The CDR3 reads CASSEATGKNVYEQYF. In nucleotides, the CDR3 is TGTGCCAGCAGTGAAGCAACGGGGAAAAACGTTTACGAGCAGTACTTC.

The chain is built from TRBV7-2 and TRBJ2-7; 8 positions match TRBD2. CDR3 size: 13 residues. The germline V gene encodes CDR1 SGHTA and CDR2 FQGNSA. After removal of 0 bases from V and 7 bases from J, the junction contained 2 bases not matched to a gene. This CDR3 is CASSLALAGEQYF. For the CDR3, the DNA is TGTGCCAGCAGCTTAGCGTTAGCGGGAGAGCAGTACTTC. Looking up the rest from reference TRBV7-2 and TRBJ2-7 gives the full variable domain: GAGVSQSPSNKVTEKGKDVELRCDPISGHTALYWYRQSLGQGLEFLIYFQGNSAPDKSGLPSDRFSAERTGGSVSTLTIQRTQQEDSAVYLCASSLALAGEQYFGPGTRLTVT.

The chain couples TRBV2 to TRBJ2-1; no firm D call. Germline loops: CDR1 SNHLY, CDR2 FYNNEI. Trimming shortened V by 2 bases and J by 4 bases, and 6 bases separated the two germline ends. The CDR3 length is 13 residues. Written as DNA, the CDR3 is TGTGCCAGCAGTGAACGCCAGTACAATGAGCAGTTCTTC. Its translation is CASSERQYNEQFF.

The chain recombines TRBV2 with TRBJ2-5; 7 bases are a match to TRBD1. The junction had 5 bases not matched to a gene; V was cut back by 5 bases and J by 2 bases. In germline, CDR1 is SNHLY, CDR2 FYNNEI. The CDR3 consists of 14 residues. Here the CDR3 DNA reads TGTGCCAGCAGTCGGACAGGCAATCAAGAGACCCAGTACTTC. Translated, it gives CASSRTGNQETQYF.

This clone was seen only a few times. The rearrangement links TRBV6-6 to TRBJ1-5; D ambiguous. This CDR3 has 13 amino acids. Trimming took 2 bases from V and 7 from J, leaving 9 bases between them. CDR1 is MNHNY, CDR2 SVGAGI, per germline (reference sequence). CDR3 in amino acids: CASSYPQRQPQHF. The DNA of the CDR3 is TGTGCCAGCAGTTACCCTCAGAGGCAGCCCCAGCATTTT.

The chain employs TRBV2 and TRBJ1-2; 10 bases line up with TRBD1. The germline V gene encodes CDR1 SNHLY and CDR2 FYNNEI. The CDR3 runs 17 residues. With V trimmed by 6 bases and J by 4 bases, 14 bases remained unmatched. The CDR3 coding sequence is TGTGCCAGCAGCCGTCGAAGGGGGACAGGGGATAGCTATGGCTACACCTTC. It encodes CASSRRRGTGDSYGYTF.

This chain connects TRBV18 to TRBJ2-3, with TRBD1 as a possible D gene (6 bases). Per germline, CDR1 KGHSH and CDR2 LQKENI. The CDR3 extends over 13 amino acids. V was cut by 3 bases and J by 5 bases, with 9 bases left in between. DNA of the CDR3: TGTGCCAGCTCACCTTCCAGGGGAGATACGCAGTATTTT. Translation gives CASSPSRGDTQYF.

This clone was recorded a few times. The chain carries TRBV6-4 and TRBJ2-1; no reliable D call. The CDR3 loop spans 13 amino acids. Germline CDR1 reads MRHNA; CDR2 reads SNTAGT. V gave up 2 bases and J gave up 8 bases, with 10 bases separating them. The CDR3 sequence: CASSDRAQDEQFF. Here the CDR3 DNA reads TGTGCCAGCAGTGACAGAGCCCAAGATGAGCAGTTCTTC.

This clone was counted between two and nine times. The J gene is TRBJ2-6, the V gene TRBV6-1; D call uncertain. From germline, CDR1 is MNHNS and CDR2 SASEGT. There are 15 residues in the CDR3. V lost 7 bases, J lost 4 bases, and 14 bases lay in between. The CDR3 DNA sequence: TGTGCCAGCACCGCAGGTATAGGAGGGGCCAACGTCCTGACTTTC. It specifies CASTAGIGGANVLTF.

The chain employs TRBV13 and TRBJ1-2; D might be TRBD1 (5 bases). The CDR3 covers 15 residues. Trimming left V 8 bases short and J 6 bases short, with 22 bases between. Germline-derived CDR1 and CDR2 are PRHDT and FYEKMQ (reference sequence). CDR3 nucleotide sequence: TGTGCCAGCCTAGGACCCACAGGCGGAATTGATGGCTACACCTTC. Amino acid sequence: CASLGPTGGIDGYTF.

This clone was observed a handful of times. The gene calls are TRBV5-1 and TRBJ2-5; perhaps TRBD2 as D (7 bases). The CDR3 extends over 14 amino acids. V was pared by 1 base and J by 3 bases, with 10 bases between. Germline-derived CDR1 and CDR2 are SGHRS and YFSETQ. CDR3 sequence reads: CASSLRGAEETQYF. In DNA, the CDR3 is TGCGCCAGCAGCTTGCGGGGGGCTGAAGAGACCCAGTACTTC. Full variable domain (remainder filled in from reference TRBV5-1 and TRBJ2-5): KAGVTQTPRYLIKTRGQQVTLSCSPISGHRSVSWYQQTPGQGLQFLFEYFSETQRNKGNFPGRFSGRQFSNSRSEMNVSTLELGDSALYLCASSLRGAEETQYFGPGTRLLVL.

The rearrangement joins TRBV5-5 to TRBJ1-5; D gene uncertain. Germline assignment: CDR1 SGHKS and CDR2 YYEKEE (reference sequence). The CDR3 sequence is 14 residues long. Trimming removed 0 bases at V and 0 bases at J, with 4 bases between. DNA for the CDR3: TGTGCCAGCAGCTTGGACAGTAGCAATCAGCCCCAGCATTTT. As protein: CASSLDSSNQPQHF.

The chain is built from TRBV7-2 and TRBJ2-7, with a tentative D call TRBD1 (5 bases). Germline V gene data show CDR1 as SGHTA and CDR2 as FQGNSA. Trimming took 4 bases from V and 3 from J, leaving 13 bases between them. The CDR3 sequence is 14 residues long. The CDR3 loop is CASSSQGRFYEQYF. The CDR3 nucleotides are TGTGCCAGCAGCTCCCAGGGCCGGTTCTACGAGCAGTACTTC.

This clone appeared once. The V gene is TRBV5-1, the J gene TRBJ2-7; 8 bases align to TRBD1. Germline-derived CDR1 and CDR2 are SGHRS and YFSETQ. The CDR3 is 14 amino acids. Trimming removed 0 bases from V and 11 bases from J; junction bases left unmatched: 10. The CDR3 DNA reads TGCGCCAGCAGCTTGGCCATGGACAGGGATATGGAGTACTTC. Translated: CASSLAMDRDMEYF.

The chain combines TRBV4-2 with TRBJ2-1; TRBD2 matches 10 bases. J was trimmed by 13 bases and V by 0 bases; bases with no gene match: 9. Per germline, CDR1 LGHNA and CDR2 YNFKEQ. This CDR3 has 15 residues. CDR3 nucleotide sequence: TGTGCCAGCAGCCAAGACGGGGGCGAGCGGGGGGGCCAGTTCTTC. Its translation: CASSQDGGERGGQFF.

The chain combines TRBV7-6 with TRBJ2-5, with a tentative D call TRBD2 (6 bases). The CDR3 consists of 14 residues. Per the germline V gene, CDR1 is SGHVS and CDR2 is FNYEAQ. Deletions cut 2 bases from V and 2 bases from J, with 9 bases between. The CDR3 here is CASSLSRGQETQYF. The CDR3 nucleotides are TGTGCCAGCAGCTTATCGCGGGGACAAGAGACCCAGTACTTC.

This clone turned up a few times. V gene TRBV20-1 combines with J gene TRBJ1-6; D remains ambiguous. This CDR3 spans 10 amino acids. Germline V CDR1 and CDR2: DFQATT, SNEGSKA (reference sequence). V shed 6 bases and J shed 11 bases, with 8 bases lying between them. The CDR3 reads CSAGSAPLHF. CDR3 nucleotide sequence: TGCAGTGCCGGGTCGGCACCCCTCCACTTT.

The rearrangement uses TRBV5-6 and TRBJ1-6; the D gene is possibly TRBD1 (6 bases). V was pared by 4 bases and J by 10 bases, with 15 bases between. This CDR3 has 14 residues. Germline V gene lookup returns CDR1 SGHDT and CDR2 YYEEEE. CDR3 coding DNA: TGTGCCAGCAGCCATTTACCAGGGGAATCACCCCTCCACTTT. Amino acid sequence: CASSHLPGESPLHF.